The rows below give T cell receptor beta chains drawn from one sample of a study of blood T cell repertoires in COVID-19. Assay: immunoSEQ multiplex PCR; the TCRdb copy retains only in-frame clones and omits some. The sample lists around 160,000 clones, around 84% occurring once. Sequencing was performed on peripheral blood. Receptors were obtained from a human donor in a cohort sampled during active COVID-19. CDR3s include the opening cysteine and the closing phenylalanine or tryptophan. D genes are given only for firm matches. Clone size is shown for a subset of rows, as once, few, many or a class of expanded clone.

>TRBJ1-1|TRBV5-6|TRBD1|.
TGTGCCAGCAGCCTGACAGGGAGGAACACTGAAGCTTTCTTT
CASSLTGRNTEAFF
>TRBJ2-1|TRBV6-1|TRBD1|.
TGTGCCAGCAGTGAGACAGGGGGCGGCAATGAGCAGTTCTTC
CASSETGGGNEQFF
>TRBJ1-1|TRBV6-2/TRBV6-3|.|.
TGTGCCAGCAGTTACTCATACGGGGGTGTGAACACTGAAGCTTTCTTT
CASSYSYGGVNTEAFF
>TRBJ1-2|TRBV21-1|.|few
TGTGCCAGCAGCAAAGGCGCCCTTGACTATGGCTACACCTTC
CASSKGALDYGYTF
>TRBJ1-2|TRBV7-9|TRBD1|.
TGTGCCAGCAGCTCGGGACAGATATTTAACTATGGCTACACCTTC
CASSSGQIFNYGYTF
>TRBJ1-1|TRBV18|TRBD1|.
TGTGCCAGCTCACGGGACAGGGACACTGAAGCTTTCTTT
CASSRDRDTEAFF
>TRBJ2-5|TRBV2|.|.
TGTGCCAGCAGTGGAGGCCTCTTCGAGACCCAGTACTTC
CASSGGLFETQYF
>TRBJ1-5|TRBV6-5|.|.
TGTGCCAGCAGTTGGGGGGGGAAAGATCAGCCCCAGCATTTT
CASSWGGKDQPQHF
>TRBJ1-4|TRBV29-1|TRBD1|once
TGCAGCGTTGAAGAACAGGGGAAAGAGCCTAATGAAAAACTGTTTTTT
CSVEEQGKEPNEKLFF
>TRBJ2-7|TRBV10-2|TRBD1|.
TGCGCCAGCAGTGAGTCTGTGACAGGGGGCATCTACGAGCAGTACTTC
CASSESVTGGIYEQYF
>TRBJ1-6|TRBV5-3|.|.
TGTGCCAGAAGATTCTCTCCTCCAGTTTCACCCCTCCACTTT
CARRFSPPVSPLHF
>TRBJ2-4|TRBV2|.|.
TGTGCCAGCAGTGAACCTGGGAGAAACATTCAGTACTTC
CASSEPGRNIQYF
>TRBJ2-7|TRBV28|.|.
TGTGCCAGCAGTTTAGCTAGATTCGAGCAGTACTTC
CASSLARFEQYF
>TRBJ2-3|TRBV5-6|.|.
TGTGCCAGCAGCTGGAGGGATACGCAGTATTTT
CASSWRDTQYF
>TRBJ2-7|TRBV7-9|TRBD1|once
TGTGCCACTCCCGGGACAGGGTCTTCCGAGCAGTACTTC
CATPGTGSSEQYF
>TRBJ1-1|TRBV6-6|.|.
TGTGCCAGCAGTGCTACAGTTGTTGGCACTGAAGCTTTCTTT
CASSATVVGTEAFF
>TRBJ1-4|TRBV7-2|TRBD1|.
TGTGCCAGCAGCCGCTCGGGACAGACTAATGAAAAACTGTTTTTT
CASSRSGQTNEKLFF
>TRBJ1-2|TRBV12-3/TRBV12-4|TRBD1|.
TGTGCCAGCAACGACAGGGGCTATGGCTACACCTTC
CASNDRGYGYTF
>TRBJ2-7|TRBV2|.|few
TGTGCCAGCAGTGAAGCGTGGCAGGTTAGCTACGAGCAGTACTTC
CASSEAWQVSYEQYF
>TRBJ2-7|TRBV3-1/TRBV3-2|.|.
TGTGCCAGCAGCCAAGATCCCAGTTCTTTCTCCTACGAGCAGTACTTC
CASSQDPSSFSYEQYF
>TRBJ2-6|TRBV29-1|.|.
TGCAGCCCTGGAGGTGGGGCCAACGTCCTGACTTTC
CSPGGGANVLTF
>TRBJ1-5|TRBV7-2|.|.
TGTGCCAGCAGCCCTTCAACGGGTGGGCCCCAGCATTTT
CASSPSTGGPQHF
>TRBJ2-2|TRBV7-2|TRBD2|once
TGTGCCAGCAGCTTCATGGCGGGGGTGGGCACCGGGGAGCTGTTTTTT
CASSFMAGVGTGELFF
>TRBJ2-3|TRBV5-6|TRBD2|.
TGTGCCAGCAGCTTGGCCCTAGCGGGAGACACAGATACGCAGTATTTT
CASSLALAGDTDTQYF
>TRBJ2-7|TRBV10-3|TRBD2|.
TGTGCCATCAGTGAGTCGGCGGGGGTCTACGAGCAGTACTTC
CAISESAGVYEQYF
>TRBJ2-5|TRBV9|.|.
TGTGCCAGCAGCCCCTGGTATGGGGACATACCAGCCGAGACCCAGTACTTC
CASSPWYGDIPAETQYF
>TRBJ2-7|TRBV5-1|.|.
TGCGCCAGCAGCTTCGGGACCGTCGGGGGGCTCGAGCAGTACTTC
CASSFGTVGGLEQYF
>TRBJ2-7|TRBV18|TRBD1|few
TGTGCCAGCTCACCACCGGGACAGAGCTACGAGCAGTACTTC
CASSPPGQSYEQYF
>TRBJ1-1|TRBV5-4|.|.
TGTGCCAGCAGCCATCGGGGGGGAACTGAAGCTTTCTTT
CASSHRGGTEAFF
>TRBJ1-1|TRBV7-9|.|few
TGTGCCAGCAGCTTAAGGAGCGCTGAAGCTTTCTTT
CASSLRSAEAFF
>TRBJ2-5|TRBV7-9|TRBD2|.
TGTGCCAGCAGCTCCGGGACTAGCGTATTCCAAGAGACCCAGTACTTC
CASSSGTSVFQETQYF
>TRBJ1-5|TRBV6-1|TRBD1|.
TGTGCCAGCAGTGGGAGAACAGGGGGACTGGGCAATCAGCCCCAGCATTTT
CASSGRTGGLGNQPQHF
>TRBJ2-7|TRBV12-3/TRBV12-4|TRBD1|.
TGTGCCAGCCTGGGGACAGGGAGCCACGAGCAGTACTTC
CASLGTGSHEQYF
>TRBJ1-2|TRBV28|.|.
TGTGCCACCCAAAGTGGCGGAACAGGCCCCTATGGCTACACCTTC
CATQSGGTGPYGYTF
>TRBJ1-6|TRBV3-1/TRBV3-2|.|.
TGTGCCAGCAGCCAGGGGGGTAATTCACCCCTCCACTTT
CASSQGGNSPLHF
>TRBJ1-3|TRBV5-8|TRBD1|few
TGTGCCAGCAGCTCGGGACAGCAGGAAGGAAACACCATATATTTT
CASSSGQQEGNTIYF
>TRBJ2-7|TRBV6-5|.|.
TGTGCCACCCATGGCCCAGGGCAGGTCGAGCAGTACTTC
CATHGPGQVEQYF
>TRBJ2-7|TRBV6-6|TRBD1|.
TGTGCCAGCAGTTTGACAGGGGTGACGTCCTACGAGCAGTACTTC
CASSLTGVTSYEQYF
>TRBJ2-5|TRBV6-5|TRBD1|.
TGTGCCAGCAGTTCCCGGACAGGACAAGAGACCCAGTACTTC
CASSSRTGQETQYF
>TRBJ1-4|TRBV28|.|.
TGTGCCAGCAGTTCCTTCCGGGAGGAAAATGAAAAACTGTTTTTT
CASSSFREENEKLFF
>TRBJ1-1|TRBV23-1|.|.
TGCGCCAGCAGTCGTACAGCGGTGGGCACTGAAGCTTTCTTT
CASSRTAVGTEAFF
>TRBJ1-5|TRBV5-5|.|many
TGTGCCAGCAGCCAGACCGTGGCAGGGGTTTATAGCAATCAGCCCCAGCATTTT
CASSQTVAGVYSNQPQHF
>TRBJ2-3|TRBV18|.|.
TGTGCCAGCTCACCAGGCCCAGTTAGCACAGATACGCAGTATTTT
CASSPGPVSTDTQYF
>TRBJ2-1|TRBV2|.|once
TGTGCCAGCGGAGGGGAATACAATGAGCAGTTCTTC
CASGGEYNEQFF
>TRBJ1-1|TRBV7-6|.|.
TGTGCCAGCAGCTTAGGTCGGAGGGGTTGGGGGAACACTGAAGCTTTCTTT
CASSLGRRGWGNTEAFF
>TRBJ2-5|TRBV19|.|.
TGTGCCAGTAGTAAAGGGGACAAGCAAGAGACCCAGTACTTC
CASSKGDKQETQYF
>TRBJ1-2|TRBV5-6|.|.
TGTGCCAGCAGCTTTGGCCCTGGGAGGTCTCCGGATGGCTACACCTTC
CASSFGPGRSPDGYTF
>TRBJ2-7|TRBV19|.|.
TGTGCCAGTAGTATCTCCCGGATCCTAGGTTACGAGCAGTACTTC
CASSISRILGYEQYF
>TRBJ2-7|TRBV7-9|.|.
TGTGCCAGCAGCCCAGCCTACGAGCAGTACTTC
CASSPAYEQYF
>TRBJ2-7|TRBV3-1/TRBV3-2|TRBD2|.
TGTGCCAGCAGCCAAGAGGCTAGCGGGGGATCTAGGGAGCAGTACTTC
CASSQEASGGSREQYF
>TRBJ2-3|TRBV7-2|TRBD2|.
TGTGCCAGCAGCTTGTCCTATCCTAGCGGGACGAGCACAGATACGCAGTATTTT
CASSLSYPSGTSTDTQYF
>TRBJ2-7|TRBV7-9|.|.
TGTGCCAGCAGCCGCACAGGGTCCTACGAGCAGTACTTC
CASSRTGSYEQYF
>TRBJ1-1|TRBV9|.|.
TGTGCCAGCAGCGAGGGGATGGAAAACACTGAAGCTTTCTTT
CASSEGMENTEAFF
>TRBJ1-5|TRBV27|.|.
TGTGCCAGCGCCGAGATCGGTAGAAGTTCGTATAGCAATCAGCCCCAGCATTTT
CASAEIGRSSYSNQPQHF
>TRBJ2-7|TRBV6-6|TRBD2|.
TGTGCCAGCAGTGCCTGGACTAGCGGGGGCCCCTACGAGCAGTACTTC
CASSAWTSGGPYEQYF
>TRBJ1-4|TRBV5-1|TRBD1|.
TGCGCCAGCAGCTACTCCCGGGACAGGACAACTAATGAAAAACTGTTTTTT
CASSYSRDRTTNEKLFF
>TRBJ1-6|TRBV4-2|.|.
TGTGCCAGCAGCCTAGCTCGGACAGACCCAAGCGCCACCCTCCACTTT
CASSLARTDPSATLHF
>TRBJ2-1|TRBV14|TRBD1|.
TGTGCCAGCAGTCCACAGGGGTTTGGTGAGCAGTTCTTC
CASSPQGFGEQFF
>TRBJ2-7|TRBV2|TRBD2|.
TGTGCCAGCCTCCGGTCTCTAGCGGGGGAGCAGTACTTC
CASLRSLAGEQYF
>TRBJ2-3|TRBV4-3|TRBD2|.
TGCGCCAGCAGCCAAGAGCGACTAGCGGGGGGGTACGCAGATACGCAGTATTTT
CASSQERLAGGYADTQYF